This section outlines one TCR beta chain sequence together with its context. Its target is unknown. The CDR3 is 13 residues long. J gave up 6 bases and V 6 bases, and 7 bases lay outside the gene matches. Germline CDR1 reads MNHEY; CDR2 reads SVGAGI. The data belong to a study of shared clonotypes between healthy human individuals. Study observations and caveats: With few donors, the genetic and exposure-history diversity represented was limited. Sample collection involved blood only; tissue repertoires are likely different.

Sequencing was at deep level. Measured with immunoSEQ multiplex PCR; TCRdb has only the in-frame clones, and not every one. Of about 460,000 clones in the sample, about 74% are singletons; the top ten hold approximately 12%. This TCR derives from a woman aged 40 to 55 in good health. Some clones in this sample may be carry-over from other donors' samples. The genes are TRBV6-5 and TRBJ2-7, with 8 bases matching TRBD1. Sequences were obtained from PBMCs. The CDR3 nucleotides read TGTGCCAGCAGCCGGACAGGGACCGTCGAGCAGTACTTC. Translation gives CASSRTGTVEQYF.